This T cell receptor (beta chain) was recorded in a study of B cell selection in AIRE deficiency. The CDR3 runs 13 residues. Deletions cut 7 bases from V and 9 bases from J, with 19 bases between. Per the germline V gene, CDR1 is SQVTM and CDR2 is ANQGSEA. This clone showed up just once. The target antigen is unknown. Points from the study as a whole: Healthy donors alone shared 31.6% of 4,000 or so Treg sequences; patients alone about 9.1%. Tconv and Treg cells from AIRE-deficient patients resembled healthy donors in TCRBV usage, CDR3 length and diversity.

TCRdb's table, derived via immunoSEQ multiplex PCR, lists solely in-frame clones and lacks some. The sample lists about 21,000 clones, 85% to 95% occurring once. The regulatory T cell sort gate was CD4+CD25hiCD127low/negative. The chain has TRBV29-1 and TRBJ2-1, with TRBD2 as a possible D gene (6 bases). The sequencing input was Tregs sorted from PBMCs. The TCR originated in a human donor with AIRE deficiency. In DNA, the CDR3 is TGCAGCGCCAATCTACGCGGGGACGGTGAGCAGTTCTTC. Its protein product is CSANLRGDGEQFF.